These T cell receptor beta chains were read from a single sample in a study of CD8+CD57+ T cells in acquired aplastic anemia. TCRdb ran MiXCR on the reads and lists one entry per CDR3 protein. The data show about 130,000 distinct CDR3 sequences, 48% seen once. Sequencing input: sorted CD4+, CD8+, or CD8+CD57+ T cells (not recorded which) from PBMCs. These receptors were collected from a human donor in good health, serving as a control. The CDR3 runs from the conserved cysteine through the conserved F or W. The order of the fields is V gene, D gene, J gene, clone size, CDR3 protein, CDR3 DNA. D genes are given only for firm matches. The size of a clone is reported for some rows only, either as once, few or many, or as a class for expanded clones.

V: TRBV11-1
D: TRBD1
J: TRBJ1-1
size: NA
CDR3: CASHSGTGGAPKDMNTEAFF
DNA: TGTGCCAGCCATTCCGGGACAGGGGGCGCCCCTAAGGACATGAACACTGAAGCTTTCTTT

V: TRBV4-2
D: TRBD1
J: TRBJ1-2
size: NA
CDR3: CASSQWMQRQGAGGYTF
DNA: TGTGCCAGCAGCCAATGGATGCAGCGACAGGGGGCGGGTGGCTACACCTTC

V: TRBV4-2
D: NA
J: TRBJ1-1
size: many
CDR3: CASSRDAGDLNTEAFF
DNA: TGTGCCAGCAGCCGCGACGCAGGGGATTTGAACACTGAAGCTTTCTTT

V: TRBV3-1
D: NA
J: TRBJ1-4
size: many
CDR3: CASGRERGRKLFF
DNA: TGTGCCAGCGGTAGGGAGAGGGGACGAAAACTGTTTTTT

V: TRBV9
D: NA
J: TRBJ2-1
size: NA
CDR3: CASSRMGGRETQFF
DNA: TGTGCCAGCAGCCGAATGGGGGGTCGGGAGACCCAGTTCTTC

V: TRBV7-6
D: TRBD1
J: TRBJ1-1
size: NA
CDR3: CASSLAGGENTEAFF
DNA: TGTGCCAGCAGCCTTGCAGGGGGAGAGAACACTGAAGCTTTCTTT

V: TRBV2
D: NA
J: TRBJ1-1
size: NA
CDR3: CASTRSAGSTEAFF
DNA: TGTGCCAGCACAAGATCGGCAGGGAGTACTGAAGCTTTCTTT

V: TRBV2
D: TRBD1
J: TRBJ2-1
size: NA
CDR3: CASRTGQYNEQFF
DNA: TGTGCCAGCAGGACGGGACAGTACAATGAGCAGTTCTTC

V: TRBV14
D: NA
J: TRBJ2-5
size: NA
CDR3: CASSQDRVRGETQYF
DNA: TGTGCCAGCAGCCAAGATCGGGTCAGGGGAGAGACCCAGTACTTC

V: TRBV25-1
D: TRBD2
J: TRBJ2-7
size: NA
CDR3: CAKTSGGAYEQYF
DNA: TGTGCCAAGACTAGCGGGGGGGCCTACGAGCAGTACTTC

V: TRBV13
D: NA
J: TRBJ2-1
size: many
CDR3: CASSPLRARNNEQFF
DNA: TGTGCCAGCAGCCCCCTAAGGGCGAGGAACAATGAGCAGTTCTTC

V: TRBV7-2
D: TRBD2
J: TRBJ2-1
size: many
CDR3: CASSKASGTSATEQFF
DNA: TGTGCCAGCAGTAAGGCCTCCGGGACTAGCGCGACTGAGCAGTTCTTC